The 24 T cell receptor beta chains in this list originate from one sample, sequenced in a study of shared clonotypes between healthy human individuals. TCRdb's copy holds only in-frame clones and misses some; the assay was immunoSEQ multiplex PCR. The table shows hundreds of thousands of clones, with about four fifths occurring only once. The sequenced sample consisted of PBMCs. Receptor source: a woman aged 40-49 years in good health. Some clones in this sample may be carry-over from other donors' samples.

A note on this clone: The junction departs from the called germline gene at one end, perhaps through a read error. The chain joins TRBV30 to TRBJ2-2, with 14 nucleotides matching TRBD2. The germline V gene has CDR1 GTSNPN and CDR2 SVGIG (reference sequence). The CDR3 sequence is 16 residues long. In DNA form, the CDR3 reads TGCGCCTGGAGTGGACTAGCGGGAGGATGGGCCGGGGAGCTGTTTTTT. This translates into CAWSGLAGGWAGELFF.

This clone came up once. The rearrangement joins TRBV2 to TRBJ2-2, with 7 bases fitting TRBD2. The germline V gene has CDR1 SNHLY and CDR2 FYNNEI. The CDR3 spans 17 residues. Trimming took 2 bases from V and 2 from J; bases not matched to a gene: 8. In DNA, the CDR3 is TGTGCCAGCAGTGAAAAGGCTAGCGGCCCTAACACCGGGGAGCTGTTTTTT. Protein product: CASSEKASGPNTGELFF.

The chain carries TRBV5-1 and TRBJ2-1, with D hard to call. With 3 bases removed from V and 4 bases from J, the gap between germline ends came to 11 bases. Germline V gene sequence: CDR1 SGHRS, CDR2 YFSETQ. This CDR3 spans 14 amino acids. The CDR3 coding sequence is TGCGCCAGCAGCTGGATGACGGCGTACAATGAGCAGTTCTTC. Its protein product is CASSWMTAYNEQFF.

This chain connects TRBV27 to TRBJ1-3; D gene ambiguous. Trimming took 6 bases from V and 0 from J, leaving 0 bases between them. The CDR3 loop spans 11 amino acids. CDR1 and CDR2 from the germline V gene are MNHEY and SMNVEV (reference sequence). CDR3 protein: CASSSGNTIYF. CDR3 nucleotide sequence: TGTGCCAGCAGCTCTGGAAACACCATATATTTT.

CDR3 sequence (DNA): TGTGCCATCGGGGGGCCTAGCCCACAAGAGACCCAGTACTTC. It yields the protein CAIGGPSPQETQYF. The chain employs TRBV10-3 and TRBJ2-5; either TRBD1 or TRBD2 may fit D (6 bases each). V was shortened by 8 bases and J by 2 bases, with 15 bases between the two germline ends. CDR1 and CDR2 (germline): ENHRY, SYGVKD. The CDR3 extends over 14 amino acids.

Regarding this clone: A clone one base away is much larger, so this may be a read error. CDR3 bases: TGCAGCGGTCTGGGGGGGGGAAAGAACACTGAAGCTTTCTTT. It codes for CSGLGGGKNTEAFF. The V and J genes are TRBV29-1 and TRBJ1-1; D might be TRBD1 (5 bases). Germline V gives CDR1 SQVTM, CDR2 ANQGSEA. The CDR3 covers 14 residues. V was cut by 7 bases and J by 1 base, with 16 bases left in between.

This sequence joins TRBV13 and TRBJ2-2; tentatively, D is TRBD2 (6 bases). The CDR3 consists of 14 residues. Germline V gives CDR1 PRHDT, CDR2 FYEKMQ (reference sequence). V was clipped by 5 bases and J by 9 bases, with 16 bases between them. This CDR3 reads CASSLATSQWELFF. The CDR3 nucleotides read TGTGCCAGCAGCCTCGCGACTAGTCAGTGGGAGCTGTTTTTT.

V is TRBV7-3 and J is TRBJ2-6; possible D gene TRBD1, 5 bases. Germline values: CDR1 SGHTA, CDR2 FQGTGA. V was pared by 5 bases and J by 0 bases, with 17 bases between. There are 18 residues in the CDR3. CDR3 in amino acids: CASSPATGYFSGANVLTF. The CDR3 coding sequence is TGTGCCAGCAGCCCGGCCACAGGCTACTTCTCTGGGGCCAACGTCCTGACTTTC.

This chain connects TRBV30 to TRBJ2-1; D perhaps matches TRBD1 (6 bases). Germline V gene data show CDR1 as GTSNPN and CDR2 as SVGIG (reference sequence). The V end was cut by 4 bases, the J end by 6 bases, with 19 bases between. This CDR3 has 15 residues. CDR3 nucleotide sequence: TGTGCCTGGACCTCGGTACAGGGAAAGGGCAATGAGCAGTTCTTC. Protein product: CAWTSVQGKGNEQFF.

The chain is built from TRBV7-9 and TRBJ1-3, with D unclear. This CDR3 has 15 amino acids. Trimming took off 0 bases at V and 4 bases at J, with 10 bases between the two ends. Germline lookup yields CDR1 SEHNR and CDR2 FQNEAQ (reference sequence). DNA for the CDR3: TGTGCCAGCAGCTTAGCGCTGGCGGGGGGAAACACCATATATTTT. The encoded protein is CASSLALAGGNTIYF.

The rearrangement links TRBV19 to TRBJ2-3; 8 nucleotides align to TRBD1. This CDR3 comprises 17 residues. Germline assignment: CDR1 LNHDA and CDR2 SQIVND (reference sequence). J lost 8 bases, V lost 5 bases, and 18 bases had no gene match. CDR3 protein: CASSLTPGGPPRGTQYF. The CDR3 DNA sequence: TGTGCCAGTAGTCTCACTCCAGGGGGCCCTCCTAGGGGTACGCAGTATTTT.

The chain recombines TRBV7-6 with TRBJ2-1; 9 positions agree with TRBD2. After removal of 3 bases from V and 6 bases from J, the junction contained 6 bases not matched to a gene. CDR3 size: 15 residues. Germline lookup yields CDR1 SGHVS and CDR2 FNYEAQ. CDR3 sequence (DNA): TGTGCCAGCAGCTTCTTACTAGCGGGTTCCAATGAGCAGTTCTTC. It translates to CASSFLLAGSNEQFF.

The rearrangement uses TRBV5-6 and TRBJ2-3; D is uncertain. CDR3 length: 13 residues. Germline V gene sequence: CDR1 SGHDT, CDR2 YYEEEE. Deletions cut 4 bases from V and 0 bases from J, with 6 bases between. This chain's CDR3 is CASSPSSTDTQYF. Here the CDR3 DNA reads TGTGCCAGCAGCCCCAGTAGCACAGATACGCAGTATTTT.

The chain couples TRBV6-5 to TRBJ2-5, with D perhaps TRBD1 (5 bases). V lost 1 base and J lost 4, with 7 bases in between. Germline CDR1 and CDR2: MNHEY and SVGAGI. The CDR3 runs to 13 residues. CDR3 sequence (DNA): TGTGCCAGCAGTTACTGGGGCGGAGAGACCCAGTACTTC. This codes for CASSYWGGETQYF.

The chain links TRBV5-1 to TRBJ2-6; the match to TRBD1 covers 9 bases. Germline V lookup: CDR1 SGHRS, CDR2 YFSETQ. V gave up 4 bases and J gave up 2 bases; unmatched junction bases: 7. The CDR3 has 17 residues. As DNA, the CDR3 is TGCGCCAGCAGCCTGGGACAGGGTATCCCTGGGGCCAACGTCCTGACTTTC. This sequence encodes CASSLGQGIPGANVLTF.

This chain uses TRBV28 with TRBJ2-7; possible D gene TRBD2, 5 bases. The germline V gene encodes CDR1 MDHEN and CDR2 SYDVKM. This CDR3 spans 13 amino acids. V was cut by 5 bases and J by 0 bases, with 8 bases left in between. The CDR3 loop is CASSAGISYEQYF. The CDR3 nucleotides read TGTGCCAGCAGTGCCGGGATCTCCTACGAGCAGTACTTC.

As concerns this clone: Since no conserved phenylalanine or tryptophan closes the CDR3, a read error is the likely cause. The chain employs TRBV28 and TRBJ2-7; D is unclear. The V end was cut by 8 bases, the J end by 6 bases, with 14 bases between. Germline lookup yields CDR1 MDHEN and CDR2 SYDVKM. The CDR3 length is 12 residues. The CDR3 here is CASQHSLSEQYL. Written as DNA, the CDR3 is TGTGCCAGCCAACATAGTCTATCCGAGCAGTACCTC.

Only one count was recorded for this clone. This chain links TRBV18 with TRBJ2-2; 14 positions match TRBD2. Germline V gene sequence: CDR1 KGHSH, CDR2 LQKENI. The CDR3 covers 18 residues. V dropped 4 bases and J dropped 3; count of bases not matched to a gene: 7. CDR3 nucleotide sequence: TGTGCCAGCTCACGACAGGGACTAGCGGGAGACCACACCGGGGAGCTGTTTTTT. This encodes CASSRQGLAGDHTGELFF.

The chain joins TRBV5-1 to TRBJ1-1; 7 bases align to TRBD1. The CDR3 consists of 16 residues. Trimming cost V 3 bases and J 0 bases; bases outside gene matches: 8. Germline V lookup: CDR1 SGHRS, CDR2 YFSETQ. The CDR3 nucleotides read TGCGCCAGCAGCTCAGGGACAGCGGCCGTGAACACTGAAGCTTTCTTT. Translating gives CASSSGTAAVNTEAFF.

V is TRBV7-2 and J is TRBJ2-1; D may be TRBD2 (5 bases). V gave up 8 bases and J gave up 9 bases, with 23 bases separating them. From germline, CDR1 is SGHTA and CDR2 FQGNSA. This CDR3 region has 15 residues. The CDR3 nucleotides read TGTGCCAGCCAGCTTTCACTAGGATCCGGCCCTGAGCAGTTCTTC. Amino acid sequence: CASQLSLGSGPEQFF.

This clone has just a few counts. J is TRBJ2-1 and V is TRBV6-5; no clear D. The CDR3 is 13 residues long. Germline CDR1 MNHEY, CDR2 SVGAGI. The V end was cut by 6 bases, the J end by 8 bases, with 14 bases between. The CDR3 DNA reads as TGTGCCAGCAGCCCCTCCGAGTTGTATGAGCAGTTCTTC. This encodes CASSPSELYEQFF.

This rearrangement joins TRBV30 to TRBJ2-7; the match to TRBD2 covers 8 bases. The CDR3 has 19 residues. Trimming cost V 3 bases and J 3 bases; bases outside gene matches: 22. CDR1 is GTSNPN, CDR2 SVGIG, per germline (reference sequence). The CDR3 sequence: CAWSPRQVSSGYLNYEQYF. The CDR3 region has the DNA TGTGCCTGGAGCCCTAGACAGGTTTCTAGCGGGTACCTAAACTACGAGCAGTACTTC.

The rearrangement joins TRBV29-1 to TRBJ1-1; maybe TRBD1 (6 bases). V lost 7 bases and J 4 bases, leaving 13 bases between the germline ends. Germline V CDR1 and CDR2: SQVTM, ANQGSEA. The CDR3 is 12 amino acids. The CDR3 nucleotides read TGCAGCGCTCAAATCAGGGGCACTGAAGCTTTCTTT. As protein: CSAQIRGTEAFF.

CDR3 nucleotide sequence: TGTGCCAGCAGCAGACAGACAGGAAGGGAAAAACTGTTTTTT. It encodes CASSRQTGREKLFF. The chain recombines TRBV7-8 with TRBJ1-4; D possibly corresponds to TRBD1 (6 bases). V was cut by 5 bases and J by 8 bases, with 15 bases left in between. The length of the CDR3 is 14 residues. Germline V lookup: CDR1 SGHVS, CDR2 FQNEAQ. Based on the CDR3 plus reference TRBV7-8 and TRBJ1-4, the full variable domain is GAGVSQSPRYKVAKRGQDVALRCDPISGHVSLFWYQQALGQGPEFLTYFQNEAQLDKSGLPSDRFFAERPEGSVSTLKIQRTQQEDSAVYLCASSRQTGREKLFFGSGTQLSVL.